The T cell receptor beta chain under discussion was sequenced for a study of blood T cell repertoires in COVID-19. Background on the study: T cells, B-cell-depleted T cells, or PBMCs provided the cDNA or gDNA that served as material.

Across 20 to 25 US areas, participants ranged in age from 18 to 89 years. Assignment of participants to cohorts was predicated upon participant-reported clinical history. Germline assignment: CDR1 SGHRS and CDR2 YFSETQ. Trimming cost V 1 base and J 0 bases, with 23 bases left between them. This CDR3 has 19 residues. Authors' methods: By means of reference gene primer amplification, nucleated cell counts were estimated. The assay was immunoSEQ multiplex PCR, and TCRdb's table has in-frame clones only and misses some. From that table come the V and J calls and clone size; the DNA was used to work out D and trimming. The data show under 200,000 clones, with 80% seen just once and 3% to 3.5% held by the top ten.

This clonotype originated in a woman aged 55-69 years who had recovered from COVID-19. Sequencing input: PBMCs or T cells enriched from blood (not recorded which). The chain is built from TRBV5-1 and TRBJ2-7, with D possibly TRBD1 on 5 matching bases. The CDR3 DNA reads as TGCGCCAGCAGCTTGTTTATTGGGGCGACAGAGCGTACCTCCTACGAGCAGTACTTC. Its translation is CASSLFIGATERTSYEQYF.